This is a list of T cell receptor beta chains from one sample in a study of T cells in Graves' hyperthyroidism and ophthalmopathy. MiXCR was run by TCRdb on the multiplex PCR reads, yielding one entry per CDR3 protein. In the table there are around 300,000 distinct CDR3 sequences, over 20% of which are singletons. Sequenced input: blood. Every receptor here comes from a man under 40 with Graves' ophthalmopathy. CDR3s include the opening cysteine and the closing phenylalanine or tryptophan. A D gene is named only where the DNA matches it firmly. Clone size, where shown, is once, few, many, or a class for clones that have expanded.

V: TRBV28
D: -
size: many
J: TRBJ2-7
DNA: TGTGCCAGCAGTTTACCCCTAACCTACGAGCAGTACTTC
CDR3: CASSLPLTYEQYF

V: TRBV19
D: -
size: -
J: TRBJ2-3
DNA: TGTGCCAGTAGTGACCTACTAGGATCAGATACGCAGTATTTT
CDR3: CASSDLLGSDTQYF

V: TRBV7-2
D: -
size: many
J: TRBJ1-1
DNA: TGTGCCAGCAGCCCGTCGCAAGGCGCGCGAACTGAAGCTTTCTTT
CDR3: CASSPSQGARTEAFF

V: TRBV11-2
D: TRBD2
size: -
J: TRBJ2-7
DNA: TGTGCCAGCAGCTTACAGTTCCTAGCGGGTTCCTACGAGCAGTACTTC
CDR3: CASSLQFLAGSYEQYF

V: TRBV20-1
D: -
size: many
J: TRBJ1-2
DNA: TGCAGTGCTAGAGATGGCCGGGGCGGCGATGGCTACACCTTC
CDR3: CSARDGRGGDGYTF

V: TRBV5-8
D: TRBD1
size: many
J: TRBJ2-1
DNA: TGTGCCAGCAGCTTGGAAAGGGGGCTTAGACACAATGAGCAGTTCTTC
CDR3: CASSLERGLRHNEQFF

V: TRBV11-1
D: TRBD1
size: -
J: TRBJ1-2
DNA: TGTGCCAGCAGCTTGACAGGGTACGGCAGTGGCTACACCTTC
CDR3: CASSLTGYGSGYTF

V: TRBV20-1
D: TRBD2
size: few
J: TRBJ2-7
DNA: TGCAGTGCCAGACCGGGACTAGCGGGATTTTACGAGCAGTACTTC
CDR3: CSARPGLAGFYEQYF

V: TRBV20-1
D: -
size: few
J: TRBJ1-2
DNA: TGCAGTGCTAGAGATCCCAATAAACGAGCAGCGTCTAACTATGGCTACACCTTC
CDR3: CSARDPNKRAASNYGYTF

V: TRBV20-1
D: TRBD1
size: few
J: TRBJ2-7
DNA: TGCAGTGCTAAAAGACAGGGGTATGCCTACGAGCAGTACTTC
CDR3: CSAKRQGYAYEQYF

V: TRBV4-1
D: -
size: few
J: TRBJ1-1
DNA: TGCGCCAGCAGCCCCCCAAACAGGGCGAACACTGAAGCTTTCTTT
CDR3: CASSPPNRANTEAFF

V: TRBV30
D: -
size: many
J: TRBJ1-1
DNA: TGTGCCTGGAGCCCAGACAGGGAAGCTTTCTTT
CDR3: CAWSPDREAFF

V: TRBV19
D: TRBD2
size: few
J: TRBJ2-1
DNA: TGTGCCAGTAGTATAGGGACTAGCGGGAGTATCGGCAATGAGCAGTTCTTC
CDR3: CASSIGTSGSIGNEQFF

V: TRBV29-1
D: -
size: few
J: TRBJ1-1
DNA: TGCAGCGCAGTACCTCTGGCCATGAACACTGAAGCTTTCTTT
CDR3: CSAVPLAMNTEAFF

V: TRBV27
D: -
size: many
J: TRBJ2-1
DNA: TGTGCCAGCAGTTTACCCTCAACCCCCCGGGCGGGCAATGAGCAGTTCTTC
CDR3: CASSLPSTPRAGNEQFF